This T cell receptor beta chain was recorded in a study of technical replicates of blood from several donors. The CDR3 runs to 13 residues. Germline CDR1 and CDR2: SEHNR and FQNEAQ (reference sequence). The germline V and J ends were trimmed by 1 base and 7 bases, with 11 bases remaining between them. Here immunoSEQ multiplex PCR was the method, and the copy in TCRdb shows in-frame clones only, minus some. The table lists about 79,000 clones, approximately 94% of them singletons. The receptor was isolated from a human donor in good health. The sequenced material came from T cells isolated from PBMCs. The J gene is TRBJ2-7, the V gene TRBV7-9; possible D gene TRBD2, 5 bases. The CDR3 DNA reads as TGTGCCAGCAGCTTAGTGCGGGCTGGAGAGCAGTACTTC. This codes for CASSLVRAGEQYF.